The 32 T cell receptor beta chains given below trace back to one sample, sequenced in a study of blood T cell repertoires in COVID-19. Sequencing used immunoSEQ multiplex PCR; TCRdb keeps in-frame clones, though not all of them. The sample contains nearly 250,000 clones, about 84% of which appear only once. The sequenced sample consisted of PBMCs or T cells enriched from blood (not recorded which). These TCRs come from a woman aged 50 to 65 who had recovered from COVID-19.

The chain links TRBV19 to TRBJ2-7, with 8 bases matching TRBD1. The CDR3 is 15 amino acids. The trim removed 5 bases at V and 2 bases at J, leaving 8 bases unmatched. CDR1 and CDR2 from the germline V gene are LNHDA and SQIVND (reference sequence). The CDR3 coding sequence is TGTGCCAGTAGTGCCCAGGGGGCATCACCCTACGAGCAGTACTTC. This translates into CASSAQGASPYEQYF.

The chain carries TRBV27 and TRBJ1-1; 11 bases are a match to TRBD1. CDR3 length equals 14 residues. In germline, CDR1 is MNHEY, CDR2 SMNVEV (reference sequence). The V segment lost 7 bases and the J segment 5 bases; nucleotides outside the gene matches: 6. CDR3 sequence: CASTRDRGGTEAFF. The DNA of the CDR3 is TGTGCCAGCACCAGGGACAGGGGGGGAACTGAAGCTTTCTTT.

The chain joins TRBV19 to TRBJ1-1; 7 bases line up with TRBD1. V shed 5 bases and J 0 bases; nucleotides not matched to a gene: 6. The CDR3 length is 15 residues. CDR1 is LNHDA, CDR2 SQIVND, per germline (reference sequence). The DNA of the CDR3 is TGTGCCAGTAGTGTTCAGACAGGGTTGAACACTGAAGCTTTCTTT. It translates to CASSVQTGLNTEAFF.

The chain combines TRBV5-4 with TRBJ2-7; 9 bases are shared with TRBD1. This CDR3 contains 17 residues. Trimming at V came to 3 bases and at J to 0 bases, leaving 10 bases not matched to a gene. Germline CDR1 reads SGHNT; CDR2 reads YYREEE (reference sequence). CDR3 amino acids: CASSSSRGTGTSYEQYF. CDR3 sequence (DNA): TGTGCCAGCAGCTCCAGCCGAGGGACAGGGACCTCCTACGAGCAGTACTTC. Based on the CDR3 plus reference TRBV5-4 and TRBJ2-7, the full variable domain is ETGVTQSPTHLIKTRGQQVTLRCSSQSGHNTVSWYQQALGQGPQFIFQYYREEENGRGNFPPRFSGLQFPNYSSELNVNALELDDSALYLCASSSSRGTGTSYEQYFGPGTRLTVT.

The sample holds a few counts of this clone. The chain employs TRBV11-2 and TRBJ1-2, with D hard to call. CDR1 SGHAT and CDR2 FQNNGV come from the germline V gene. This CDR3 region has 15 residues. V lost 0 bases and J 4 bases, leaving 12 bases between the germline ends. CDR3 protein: CASSLDRAEAYGYTF. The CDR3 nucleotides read TGTGCCAGCAGCTTAGATAGGGCGGAGGCCTATGGCTACACCTTC.

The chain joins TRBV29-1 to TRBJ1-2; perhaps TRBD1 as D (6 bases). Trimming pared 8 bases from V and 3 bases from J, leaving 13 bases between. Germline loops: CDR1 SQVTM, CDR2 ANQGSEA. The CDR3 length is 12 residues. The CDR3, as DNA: TGCAGCACGGGAGGGGGAGACTATGGCTACACCTTC. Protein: CSTGGGDYGYTF.

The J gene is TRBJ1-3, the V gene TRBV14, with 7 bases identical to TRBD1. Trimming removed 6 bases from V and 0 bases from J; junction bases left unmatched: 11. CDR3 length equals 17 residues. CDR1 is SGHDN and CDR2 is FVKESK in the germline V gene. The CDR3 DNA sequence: TGTGCCAGCAGTCAAAACCCAGGGGGACACTCTGGAAACACCATATATTTT. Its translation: CASSQNPGGHSGNTIYF.

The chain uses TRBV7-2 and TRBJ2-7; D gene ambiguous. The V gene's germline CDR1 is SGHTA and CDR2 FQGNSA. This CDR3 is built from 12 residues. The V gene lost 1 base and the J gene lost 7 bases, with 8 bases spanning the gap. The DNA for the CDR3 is TGTGCCAGCAGCTTAGAGAGTGAAGAGCAGTACTTC. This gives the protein CASSLESEEQYF.

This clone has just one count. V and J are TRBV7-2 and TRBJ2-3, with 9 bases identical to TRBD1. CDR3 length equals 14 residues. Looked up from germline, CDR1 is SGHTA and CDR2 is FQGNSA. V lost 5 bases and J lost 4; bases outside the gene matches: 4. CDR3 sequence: CASSTRQGADTQYF. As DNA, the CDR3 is TGTGCCAGCAGCACTCGACAGGGGGCAGATACGCAGTATTTT.

The chain's CDR3 is CASSPESSGFGETQYF. CDR3 DNA: TGCGCCAGCAGCCCAGAATCGTCCGGGTTTGGGGAGACCCAGTACTTC. V is TRBV4-1 and J is TRBJ2-5; D is unresolved. V lost 4 bases and J 5 bases, leaving 20 bases between the germline ends. This CDR3 is built from 16 residues. Germline lookup yields CDR1 MGHRA and CDR2 YSYEKL.

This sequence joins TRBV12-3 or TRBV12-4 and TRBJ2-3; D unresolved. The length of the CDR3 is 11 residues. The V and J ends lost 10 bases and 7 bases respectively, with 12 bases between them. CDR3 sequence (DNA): TGTGCCACAGGCAGGTATCATACGCAGTATTTT. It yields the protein CATGRYHTQYF.

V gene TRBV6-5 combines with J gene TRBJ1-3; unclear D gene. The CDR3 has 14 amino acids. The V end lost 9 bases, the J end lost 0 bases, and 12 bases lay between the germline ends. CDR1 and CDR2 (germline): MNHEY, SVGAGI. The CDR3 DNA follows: TGTGCCAGTAAAGCGGGGAACTCTGGAAACACCATATATTTT. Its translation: CASKAGNSGNTIYF.

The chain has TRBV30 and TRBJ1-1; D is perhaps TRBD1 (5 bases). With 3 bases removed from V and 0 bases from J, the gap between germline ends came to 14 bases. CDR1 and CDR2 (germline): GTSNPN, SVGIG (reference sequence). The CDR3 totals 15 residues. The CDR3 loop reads CAWRWKGRMNTEAFF. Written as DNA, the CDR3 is TGTGCCTGGAGATGGAAGGGGCGCATGAACACTGAAGCTTTCTTT.

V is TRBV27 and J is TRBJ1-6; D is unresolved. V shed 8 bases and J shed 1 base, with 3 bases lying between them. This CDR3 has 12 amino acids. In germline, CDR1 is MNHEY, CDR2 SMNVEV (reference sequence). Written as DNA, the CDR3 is TGTGCCAGCCATTCCTATAATTCACCCCTCCACTTT. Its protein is CASHSYNSPLHF.

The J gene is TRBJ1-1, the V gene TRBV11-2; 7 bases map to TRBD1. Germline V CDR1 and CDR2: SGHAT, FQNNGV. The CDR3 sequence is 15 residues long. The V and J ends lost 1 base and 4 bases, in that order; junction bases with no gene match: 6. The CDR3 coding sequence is TGTGCCAGCAGCTTAGGATCAGGGGGAAGCACTGAAGCTTTCTTT. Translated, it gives CASSLGSGGSTEAFF.

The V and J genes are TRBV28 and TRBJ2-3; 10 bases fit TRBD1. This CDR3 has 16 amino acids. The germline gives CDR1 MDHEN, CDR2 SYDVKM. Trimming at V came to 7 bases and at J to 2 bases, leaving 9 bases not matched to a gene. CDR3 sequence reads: CASTPDRGKATDTQYF. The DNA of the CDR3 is TGTGCCAGCACCCCGGACAGGGGGAAGGCCACAGATACGCAGTATTTT.

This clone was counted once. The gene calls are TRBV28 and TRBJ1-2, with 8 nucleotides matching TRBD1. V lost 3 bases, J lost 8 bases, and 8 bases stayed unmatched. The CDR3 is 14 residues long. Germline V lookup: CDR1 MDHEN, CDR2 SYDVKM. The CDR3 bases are TGTGCCAGCAGTTTCAACAGGGGGGGAGTAGGCTACACCTTC. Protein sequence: CASSFNRGGVGYTF.

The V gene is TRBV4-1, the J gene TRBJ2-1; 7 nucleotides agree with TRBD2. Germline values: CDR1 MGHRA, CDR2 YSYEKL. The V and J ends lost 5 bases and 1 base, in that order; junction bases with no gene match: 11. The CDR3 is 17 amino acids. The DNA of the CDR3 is TGCGCCAGCAGCTACCGCGGGGCGGGAGTATCCTACAATGAGCAGTTCTTC. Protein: CASSYRGAGVSYNEQFF.

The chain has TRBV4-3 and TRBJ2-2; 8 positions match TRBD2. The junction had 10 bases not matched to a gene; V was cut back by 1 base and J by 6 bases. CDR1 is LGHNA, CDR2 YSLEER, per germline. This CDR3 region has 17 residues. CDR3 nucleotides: TGCGCCAGCAGCCAAGGGGGCCCTAGCGGGTCTTCCGGGGAGCTGTTTTTT. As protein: CASSQGGPSGSSGELFF.

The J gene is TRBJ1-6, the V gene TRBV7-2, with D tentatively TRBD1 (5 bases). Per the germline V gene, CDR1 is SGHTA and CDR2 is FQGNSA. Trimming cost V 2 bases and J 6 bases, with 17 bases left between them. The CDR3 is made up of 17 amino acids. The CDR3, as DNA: TGTGCCAGCAGCTTAAAGTTAGACAGATCTAGTAATTCACCCCTCCACTTT. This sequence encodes CASSLKLDRSSNSPLHF.

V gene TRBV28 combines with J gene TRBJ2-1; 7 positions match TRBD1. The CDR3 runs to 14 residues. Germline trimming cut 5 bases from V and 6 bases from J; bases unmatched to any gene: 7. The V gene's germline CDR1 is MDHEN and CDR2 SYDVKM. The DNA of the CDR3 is TGTGCCAGCAGTCTTCTTCAGGGGGTCAATGAGCAGTTCTTC. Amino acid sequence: CASSLLQGVNEQFF. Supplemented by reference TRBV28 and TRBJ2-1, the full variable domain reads DVKVTQSSRYLVKRTGEKVFLECVQDMDHENMFWYRQDPGLGLRLIYFSYDVKMKEKGDIPEGYSVSREKKERFSLILESASTNQTSMYLCASSLLQGVNEQFFGPGTRLTVL.

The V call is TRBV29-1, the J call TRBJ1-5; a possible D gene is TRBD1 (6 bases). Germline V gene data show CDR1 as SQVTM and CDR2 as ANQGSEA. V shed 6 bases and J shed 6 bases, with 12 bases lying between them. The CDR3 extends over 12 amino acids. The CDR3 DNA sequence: TGCAGCGTCGTACAGGGCGGTCAGCCCCAGCATTTT. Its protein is CSVVQGGQPQHF.

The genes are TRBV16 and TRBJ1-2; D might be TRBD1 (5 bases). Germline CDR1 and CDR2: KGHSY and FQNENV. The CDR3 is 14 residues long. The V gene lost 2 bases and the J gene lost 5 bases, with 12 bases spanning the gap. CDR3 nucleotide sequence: TGTGCCAGCAGCCAACTTCAGGGAGGGTATGGCTACACCTTC. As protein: CASSQLQGGYGYTF. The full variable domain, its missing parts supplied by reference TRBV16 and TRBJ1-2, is GEEVAQTPKHLVRGEGQKAKLYCAPIKGHSYVFWYQQVLKNEFKFLISFQNENVFDETGMPKERFSAKCLPNSPCSLEIQATKLEDSAVYFCASSQLQGGYGYTFGSGTRLTVV.

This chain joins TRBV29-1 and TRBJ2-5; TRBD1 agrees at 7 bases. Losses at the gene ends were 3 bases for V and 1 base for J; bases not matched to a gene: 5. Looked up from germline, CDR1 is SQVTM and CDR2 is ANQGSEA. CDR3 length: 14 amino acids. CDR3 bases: TGCAGCGTTGATAGGGGGCCTCCCCAAGAGACCCAGTACTTC. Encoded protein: CSVDRGPPQETQYF.

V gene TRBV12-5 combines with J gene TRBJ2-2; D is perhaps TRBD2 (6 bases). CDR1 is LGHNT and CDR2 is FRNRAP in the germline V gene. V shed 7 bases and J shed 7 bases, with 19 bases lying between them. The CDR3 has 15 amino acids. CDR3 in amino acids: CASVFAAGSVGELFF. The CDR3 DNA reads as TGTGCTAGTGTATTTGCGGCGGGGTCAGTCGGGGAGCTGTTTTTT.

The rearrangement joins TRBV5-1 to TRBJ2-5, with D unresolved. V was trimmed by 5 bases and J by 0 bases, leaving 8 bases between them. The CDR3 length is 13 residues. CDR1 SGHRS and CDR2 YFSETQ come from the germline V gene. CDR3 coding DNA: TGCGCCAGCAGTTTCCAGTACCAAGAGACCCAGTACTTC. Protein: CASSFQYQETQYF.

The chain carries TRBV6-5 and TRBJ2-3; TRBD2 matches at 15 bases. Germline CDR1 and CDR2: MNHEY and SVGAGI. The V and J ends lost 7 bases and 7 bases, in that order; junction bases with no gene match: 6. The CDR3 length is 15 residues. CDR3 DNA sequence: TGTGCCAGCACCACCGGACTAGCGGGAGGGCATACGCAGTATTTT. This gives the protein CASTTGLAGGHTQYF.

The CDR3 spells CASSRPGAGGPRETQYF. CDR3 sequence (DNA): TGTGCCAGTAGTCGACCGGGAGCGGGGGGGCCTCGGGAGACCCAGTACTTC. The rearrangement links TRBV19 to TRBJ2-5, with TRBD2 identical over 10 bases. Germline lookup yields CDR1 LNHDA and CDR2 SQIVND (reference sequence). V was clipped by 5 bases and J by 5 bases; unmatched bases: 14. The CDR3 is 17 amino acids.

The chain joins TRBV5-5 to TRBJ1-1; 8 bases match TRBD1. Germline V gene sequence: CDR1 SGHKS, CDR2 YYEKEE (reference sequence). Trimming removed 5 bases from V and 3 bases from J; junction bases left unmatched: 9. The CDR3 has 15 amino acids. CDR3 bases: TGTGCCAGCAGGCGGACAGGGAAGGGTGACACTGAAGCTTTCTTT. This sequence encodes CASRRTGKGDTEAFF.

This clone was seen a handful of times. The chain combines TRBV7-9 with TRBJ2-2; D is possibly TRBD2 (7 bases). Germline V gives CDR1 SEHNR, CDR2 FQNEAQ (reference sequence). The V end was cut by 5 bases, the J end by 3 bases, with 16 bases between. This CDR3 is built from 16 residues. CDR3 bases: TGTGCCAGCAGCCCTGGAGGGGGGGCCTACACCGGGGAGCTGTTTTTT. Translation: CASSPGGGAYTGELFF. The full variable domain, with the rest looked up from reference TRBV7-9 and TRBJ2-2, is DTGVSQNPRHKITKRGQNVTFRCDPISEHNRLYWYRQTLGQGPEFLTYFQNEAQLEKSRLLSDRFSAERPKGSFSTLEIQRTEQGDSAMYLCASSPGGGAYTGELFFGEGSRLTVL.

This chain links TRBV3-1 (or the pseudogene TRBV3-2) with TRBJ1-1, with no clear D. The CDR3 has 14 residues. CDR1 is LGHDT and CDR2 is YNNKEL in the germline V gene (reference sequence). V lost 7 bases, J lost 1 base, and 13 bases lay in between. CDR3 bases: TGTGCCAGCACCCTCTCCGGGTCGAACACTGAAGCTTTCTTT. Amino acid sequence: CASTLSGSNTEAFF.

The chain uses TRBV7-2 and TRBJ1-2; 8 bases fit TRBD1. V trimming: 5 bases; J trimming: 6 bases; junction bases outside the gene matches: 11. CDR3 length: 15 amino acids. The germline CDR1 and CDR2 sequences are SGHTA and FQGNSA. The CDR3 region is CASSRLGGQVHGYTF. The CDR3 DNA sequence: TGTGCCAGCAGCCGGCTTGGGGGACAGGTCCATGGCTACACCTTC.